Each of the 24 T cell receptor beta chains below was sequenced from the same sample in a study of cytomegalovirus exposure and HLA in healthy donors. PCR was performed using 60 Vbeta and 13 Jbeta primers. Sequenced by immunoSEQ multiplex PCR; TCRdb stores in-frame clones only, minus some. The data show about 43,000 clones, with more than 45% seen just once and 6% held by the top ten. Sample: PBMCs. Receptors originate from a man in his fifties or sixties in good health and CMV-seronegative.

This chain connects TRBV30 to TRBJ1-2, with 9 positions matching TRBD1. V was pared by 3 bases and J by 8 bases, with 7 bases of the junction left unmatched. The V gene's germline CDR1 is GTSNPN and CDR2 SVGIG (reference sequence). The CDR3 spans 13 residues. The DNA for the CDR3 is TGTGCCTGGAGGGACAGGGGTATGGCCGGCTACACCTTC. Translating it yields CAWRDRGMAGYTF. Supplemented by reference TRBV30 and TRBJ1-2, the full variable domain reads SQTIHQWPATLVQPVGSPLSLECTVEGTSNPNLYWYRQAAGRGLQLLFYSVGIGQISSEVPQNLSASRPQDRQFILSSKKLLLSDSGFYLCAWRDRGMAGYTFGSGTRLTVV.

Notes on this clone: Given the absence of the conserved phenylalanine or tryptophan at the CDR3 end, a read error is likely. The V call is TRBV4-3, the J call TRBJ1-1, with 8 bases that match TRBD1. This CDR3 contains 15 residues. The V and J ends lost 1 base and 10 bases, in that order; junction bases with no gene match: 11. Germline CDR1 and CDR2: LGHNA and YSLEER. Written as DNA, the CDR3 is TGCGCCAGCAGCCAAGTTGGGACAGGCCAGTCTCGAGCTTTCGTT. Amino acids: CASSQVGTGQSRAFV.

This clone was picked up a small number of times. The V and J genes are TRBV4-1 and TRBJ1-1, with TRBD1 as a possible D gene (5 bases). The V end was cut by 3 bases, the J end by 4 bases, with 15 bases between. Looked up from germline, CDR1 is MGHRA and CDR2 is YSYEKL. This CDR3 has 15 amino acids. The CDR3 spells CASSQMGLGVTEAFF. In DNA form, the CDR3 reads TGCGCCAGCAGCCAGATGGGCTTAGGGGTCACTGAAGCTTTCTTT.

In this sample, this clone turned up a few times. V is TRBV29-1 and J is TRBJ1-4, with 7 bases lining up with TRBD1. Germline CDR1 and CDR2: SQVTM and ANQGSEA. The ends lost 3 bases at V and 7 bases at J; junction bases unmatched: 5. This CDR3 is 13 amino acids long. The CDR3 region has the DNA TGCAGCGTTGATTCAGGGGGAACTGAAAAACTGTTTTTT. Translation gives CSVDSGGTEKLFF.

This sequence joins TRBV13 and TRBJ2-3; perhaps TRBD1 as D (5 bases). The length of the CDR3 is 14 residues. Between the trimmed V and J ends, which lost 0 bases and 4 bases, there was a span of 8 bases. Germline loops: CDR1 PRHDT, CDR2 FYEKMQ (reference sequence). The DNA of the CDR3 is TGTGCCAGCAGCTTAGGCGCGACAGCAGATACGCAGTATTTT. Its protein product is CASSLGATADTQYF. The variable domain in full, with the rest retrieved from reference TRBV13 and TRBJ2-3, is AAGVIQSPRHLIKEKRETATLKCYPIPRHDTVYWYQQGPGQDPQFLISFYEKMQSDKGSIPDRFSAQQFSDYHSELNMSSLELGDSALYFCASSLGATADTQYFGPGTRLTVL.

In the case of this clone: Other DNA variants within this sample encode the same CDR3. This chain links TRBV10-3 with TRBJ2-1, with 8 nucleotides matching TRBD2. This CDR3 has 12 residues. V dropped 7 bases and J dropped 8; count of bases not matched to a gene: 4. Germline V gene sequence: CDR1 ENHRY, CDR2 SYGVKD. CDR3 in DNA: TGTGCCATCAAAGCGGGAGCCGATGAGCAGTTCTTC. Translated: CAIKAGADEQFF.

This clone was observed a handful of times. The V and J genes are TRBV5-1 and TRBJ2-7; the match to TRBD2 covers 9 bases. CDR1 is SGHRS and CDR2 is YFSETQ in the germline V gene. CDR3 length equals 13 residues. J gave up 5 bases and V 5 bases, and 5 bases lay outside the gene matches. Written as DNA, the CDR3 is TGCGCCAGCAGATCACTAGCGGGCGACGAGCAGTACTTC. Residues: CASRSLAGDEQYF.

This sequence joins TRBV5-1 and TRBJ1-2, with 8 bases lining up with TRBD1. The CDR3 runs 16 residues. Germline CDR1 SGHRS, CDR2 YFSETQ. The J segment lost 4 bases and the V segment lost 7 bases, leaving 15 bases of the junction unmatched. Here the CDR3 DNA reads TGCGCCAGCCGCCCCGGGACAGGAATAGAAAGCTATGGCTACACCTTC. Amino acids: CASRPGTGIESYGYTF. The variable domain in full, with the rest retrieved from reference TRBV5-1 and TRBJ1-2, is KAGVTQTPRYLIKTRGQQVTLSCSPISGHRSVSWYQQTPGQGLQFLFEYFSETQRNKGNFPGRFSGRQFSNSRSEMNVSTLELGDSALYLCASRPGTGIESYGYTFGSGTRLTVV.

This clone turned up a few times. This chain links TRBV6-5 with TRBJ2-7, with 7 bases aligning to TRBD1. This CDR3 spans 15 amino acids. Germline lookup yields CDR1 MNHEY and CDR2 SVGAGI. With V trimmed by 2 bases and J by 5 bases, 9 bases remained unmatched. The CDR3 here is CASSYQMVGGHEQYF. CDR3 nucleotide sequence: TGTGCCAGCAGTTACCAAATGGTAGGGGGCCACGAGCAGTACTTC.

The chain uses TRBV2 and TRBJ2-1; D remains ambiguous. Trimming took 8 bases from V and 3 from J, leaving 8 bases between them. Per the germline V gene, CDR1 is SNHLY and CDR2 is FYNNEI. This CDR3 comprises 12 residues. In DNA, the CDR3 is TGTGCCAGCGGCAGGTACTACAATGAGCAGTTCTTC. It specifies CASGRYYNEQFF.

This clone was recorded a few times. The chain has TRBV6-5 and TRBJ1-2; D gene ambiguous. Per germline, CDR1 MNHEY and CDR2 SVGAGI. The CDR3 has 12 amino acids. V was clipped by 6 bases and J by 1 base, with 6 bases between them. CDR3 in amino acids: CASSPSNYGYTF. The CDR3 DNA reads TGTGCCAGCAGCCCCAGTAACTATGGCTACACCTTC.

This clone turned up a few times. The CDR3 nucleotides are TGTGCCATCAGTGACCTCGGGACAGGGATCAATGAGCAGTTCTTC. Protein: CAISDLGTGINEQFF. The J gene is TRBJ2-1, the V gene TRBV10-3; 9 bases align to TRBD1. Trimming took 3 bases from V and 6 from J; bases not matched to a gene: 6. CDR3 size: 15 residues. From germline, CDR1 is ENHRY and CDR2 SYGVKD.

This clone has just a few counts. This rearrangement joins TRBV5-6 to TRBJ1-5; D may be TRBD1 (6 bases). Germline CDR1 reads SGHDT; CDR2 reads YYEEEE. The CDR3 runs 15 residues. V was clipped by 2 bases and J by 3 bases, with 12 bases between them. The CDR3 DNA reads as TGTGCCAGCAGCTTACGAAGGACAGACAATCAGCCCCAGCATTTT. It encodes CASSLRRTDNQPQHF. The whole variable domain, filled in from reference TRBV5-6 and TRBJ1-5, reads DAGVTQSPTHLIKTRGQQVTLRCSPKSGHDTVSWYQQALGQGPQFIFQYYEEEERQRGNFPDRFSGHQFPNYSSELNVNALLLGDSALYLCASSLRRTDNQPQHFGDGTRLSIL.

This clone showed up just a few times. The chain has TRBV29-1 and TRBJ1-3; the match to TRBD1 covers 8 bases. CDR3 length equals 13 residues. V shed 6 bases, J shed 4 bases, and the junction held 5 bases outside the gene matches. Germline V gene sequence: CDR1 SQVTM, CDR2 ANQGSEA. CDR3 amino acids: CSVAGGIGNTIYF. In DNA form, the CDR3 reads TGCAGCGTGGCAGGGGGCATCGGAAACACCATATATTTT.

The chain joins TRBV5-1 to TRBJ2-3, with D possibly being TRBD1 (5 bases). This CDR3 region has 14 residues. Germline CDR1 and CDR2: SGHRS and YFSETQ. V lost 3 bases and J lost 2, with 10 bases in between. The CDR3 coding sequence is TGCGCCAGCAGCTCGGACACCTTCACAGATACGCAGTATTTT. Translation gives CASSSDTFTDTQYF.

This chain's CDR3 is CSVETSGANNEQFF. Written as DNA, the CDR3 is TGCAGCGTTGAGACTAGCGGGGCTAACAATGAGCAGTTCTTC. The J gene is TRBJ2-1, the V gene TRBV29-1; 11 bases agree with TRBD2. The CDR3 runs 14 residues. V trimming: 3 bases; J trimming: 5 bases; junction bases outside the gene matches: 3. Per germline, CDR1 SQVTM and CDR2 ANQGSEA.

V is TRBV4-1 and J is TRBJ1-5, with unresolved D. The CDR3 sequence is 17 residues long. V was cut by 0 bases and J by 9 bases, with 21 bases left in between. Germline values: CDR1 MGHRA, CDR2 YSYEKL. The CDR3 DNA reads TGCGCCAGCAGCCAAGACGCCTCTGGAGGAGGGAGCCGGCCCCAGCATTTT. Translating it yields CASSQDASGGGSRPQHF.

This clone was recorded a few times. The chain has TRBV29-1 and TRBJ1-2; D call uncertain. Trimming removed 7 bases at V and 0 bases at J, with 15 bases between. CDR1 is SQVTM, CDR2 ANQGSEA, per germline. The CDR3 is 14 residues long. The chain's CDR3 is CSAATATSNYGYTF. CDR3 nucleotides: TGCAGCGCAGCTACAGCCACATCTAACTATGGCTACACCTTC.

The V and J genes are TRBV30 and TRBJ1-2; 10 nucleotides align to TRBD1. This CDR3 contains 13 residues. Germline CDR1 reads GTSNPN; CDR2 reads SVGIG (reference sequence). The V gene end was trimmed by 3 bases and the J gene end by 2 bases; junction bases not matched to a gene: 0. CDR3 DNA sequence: TGTGCCTGGAGGGGACAGGGGAACTATGGCTACACCTTC. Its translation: CAWRGQGNYGYTF.

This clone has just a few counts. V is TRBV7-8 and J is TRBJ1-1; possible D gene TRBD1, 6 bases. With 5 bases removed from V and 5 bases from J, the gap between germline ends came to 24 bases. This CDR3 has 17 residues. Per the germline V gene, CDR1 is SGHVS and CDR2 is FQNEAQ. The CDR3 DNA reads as TGTGCCAGCAGCCTGAGACAGGTGACGACGAGGGGGACTGAAGCTTTCTTT. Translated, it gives CASSLRQVTTRGTEAFF.

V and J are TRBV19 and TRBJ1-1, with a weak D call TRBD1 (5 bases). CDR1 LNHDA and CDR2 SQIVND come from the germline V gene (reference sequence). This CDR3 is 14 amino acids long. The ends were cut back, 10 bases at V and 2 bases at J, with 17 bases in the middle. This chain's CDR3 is CATPLGAENTEAFF. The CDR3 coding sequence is TGTGCCACCCCGTTAGGGGCAGAAAACACTGAAGCTTTCTTT. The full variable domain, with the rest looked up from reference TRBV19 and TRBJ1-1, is DGGITQSPKYLFRKEGQNVTLSCEQNLNHDAMYWYRQDPGQGLRLIYYSQIVNDFQKGDIAEGYSVSREKKESFPLTVTSAQKNPTAFYLCATPLGAENTEAFFGQGTRLTVV.

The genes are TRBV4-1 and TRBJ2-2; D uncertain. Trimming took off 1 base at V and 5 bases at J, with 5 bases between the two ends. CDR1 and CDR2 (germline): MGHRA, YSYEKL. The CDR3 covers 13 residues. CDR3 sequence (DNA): TGCGCCAGCAGCCAAGTCATGACCGGGGAGCTGTTTTTT. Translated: CASSQVMTGELFF.

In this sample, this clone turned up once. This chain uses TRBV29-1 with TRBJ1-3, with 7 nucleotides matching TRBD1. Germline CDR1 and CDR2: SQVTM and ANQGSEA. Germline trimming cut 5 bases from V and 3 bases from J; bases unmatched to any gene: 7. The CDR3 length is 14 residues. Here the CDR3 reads CSVTRDRDGNTIYF. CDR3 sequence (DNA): TGCAGCGTTACCCGCGACAGGGATGGAAACACCATATATTTT.

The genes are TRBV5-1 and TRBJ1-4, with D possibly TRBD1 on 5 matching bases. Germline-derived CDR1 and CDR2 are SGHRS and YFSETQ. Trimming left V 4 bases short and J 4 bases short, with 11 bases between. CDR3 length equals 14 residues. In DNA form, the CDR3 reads TGCGCCAGCAGCGCACAGGTCGATAATGAAAAACTGTTTTTT. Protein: CASSAQVDNEKLFF.